What follows is one TCR beta chain and its context. Its antigen is unidentified. The CDR3 runs to 13 residues. Germline V gene data show CDR1 as ENHRY and CDR2 as SYGVKD. Trimming took off 6 bases at V and 4 bases at J, with 11 bases between the two ends. The sample is drawn from a study of T cell repertoires in cytomegalovirus infection. TCRdb used MiXCR to reprocess the reads, holding one entry per CDR3 protein. The data hold 740,000 or so distinct CDR3 sequences, with 35% to 45% observed a single time. General study points: HLA-C-restricted TCR beta clonotypes specific for CMV led the ex vivo response.

The chain links TRBV10-3 to TRBJ2-3; a weak D match, TRBD1 (5 bases). The sequence derives from a human donor in good health (CMV status not recorded). Some clones in this sample may be carry-over from other donors' samples. The sample was PBMCs. CDR3 residues: CAISEQASDTQYF. The CDR3 nucleotides read TGTGCCATCAGCGAACAGGCCTCAGATACGCAGTATTTT.